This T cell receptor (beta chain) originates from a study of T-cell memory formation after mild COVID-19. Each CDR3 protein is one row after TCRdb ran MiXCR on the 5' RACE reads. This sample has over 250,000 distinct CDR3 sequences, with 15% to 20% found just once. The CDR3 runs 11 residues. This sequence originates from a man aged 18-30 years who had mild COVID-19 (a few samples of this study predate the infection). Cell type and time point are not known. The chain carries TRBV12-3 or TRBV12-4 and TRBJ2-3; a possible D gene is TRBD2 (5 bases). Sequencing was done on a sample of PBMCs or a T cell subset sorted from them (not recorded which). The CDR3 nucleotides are TGTGCGTCCGCGGGTACAGATACGCAGTATTTT. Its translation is CASAGTDTQYF.